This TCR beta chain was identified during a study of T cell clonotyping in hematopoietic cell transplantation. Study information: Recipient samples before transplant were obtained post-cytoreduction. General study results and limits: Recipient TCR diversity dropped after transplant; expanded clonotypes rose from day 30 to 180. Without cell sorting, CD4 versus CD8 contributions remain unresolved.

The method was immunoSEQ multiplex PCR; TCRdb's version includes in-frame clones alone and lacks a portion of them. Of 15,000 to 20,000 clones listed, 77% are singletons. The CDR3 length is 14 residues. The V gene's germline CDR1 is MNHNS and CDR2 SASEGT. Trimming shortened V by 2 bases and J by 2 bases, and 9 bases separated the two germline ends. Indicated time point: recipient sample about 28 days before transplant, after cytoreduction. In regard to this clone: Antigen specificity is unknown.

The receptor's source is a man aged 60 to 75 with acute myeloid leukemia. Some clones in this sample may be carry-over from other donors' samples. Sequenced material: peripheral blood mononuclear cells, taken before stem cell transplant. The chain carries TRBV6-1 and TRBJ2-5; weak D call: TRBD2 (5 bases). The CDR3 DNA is TGTGCCAGCAGTGAAAGTCGGGGTCAAGAGACCCAGTACTTC. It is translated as CASSESRGQETQYF.